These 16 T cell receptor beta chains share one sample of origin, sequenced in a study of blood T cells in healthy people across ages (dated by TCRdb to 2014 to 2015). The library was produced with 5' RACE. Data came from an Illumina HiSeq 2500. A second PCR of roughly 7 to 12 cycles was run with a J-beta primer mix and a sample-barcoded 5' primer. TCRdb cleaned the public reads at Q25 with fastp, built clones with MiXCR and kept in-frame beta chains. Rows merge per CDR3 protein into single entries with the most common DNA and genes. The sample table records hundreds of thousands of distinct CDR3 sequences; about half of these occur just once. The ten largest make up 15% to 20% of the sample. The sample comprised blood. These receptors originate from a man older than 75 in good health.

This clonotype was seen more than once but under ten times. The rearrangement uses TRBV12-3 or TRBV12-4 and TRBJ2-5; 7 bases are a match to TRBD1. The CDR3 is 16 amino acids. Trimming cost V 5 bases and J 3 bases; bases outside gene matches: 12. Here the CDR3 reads CASSENWDRRKETQYF. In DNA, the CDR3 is TGTGCCAGCAGTGAAAACTGGGACAGAAGAAAAGAGACCCAGTACTTC.

CDR3 nucleotides: TGCGCCAGCAGAGCCGGGACTAGCGGCTACAATGAGCAGTTCTTC. It translates to CASRAGTSGYNEQFF. The V and J genes are TRBV5-1 and TRBJ2-1; 11 nucleotides match TRBD2. Per germline, CDR1 SGHRS and CDR2 YFSETQ. The CDR3 spans 15 residues. With 5 bases clipped from V and 3 bases from J, the junction kept 4 bases outside the gene matches.

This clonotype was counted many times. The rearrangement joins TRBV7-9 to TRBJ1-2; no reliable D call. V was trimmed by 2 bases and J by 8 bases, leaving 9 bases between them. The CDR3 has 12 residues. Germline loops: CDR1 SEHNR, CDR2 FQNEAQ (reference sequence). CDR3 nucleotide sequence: TGTGCCAGCAGCTTAAGGGAGGAGGGCTACACCTTC. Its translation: CASSLREEGYTF.

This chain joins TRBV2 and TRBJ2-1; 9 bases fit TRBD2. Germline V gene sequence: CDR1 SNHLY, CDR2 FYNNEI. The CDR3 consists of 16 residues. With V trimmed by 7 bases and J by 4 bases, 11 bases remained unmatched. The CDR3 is CASIPQALAGYNEQFF. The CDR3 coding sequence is TGTGCCAGCATTCCTCAAGCACTAGCGGGTTACAATGAGCAGTTCTTC.

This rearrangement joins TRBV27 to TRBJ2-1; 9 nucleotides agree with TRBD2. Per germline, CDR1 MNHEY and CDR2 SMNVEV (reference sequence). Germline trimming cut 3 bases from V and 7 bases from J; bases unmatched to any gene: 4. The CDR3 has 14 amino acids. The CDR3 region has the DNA TGTGCCAGCAGTTTCCTCGGACTAGCGAATGAGCAGTTCTTC. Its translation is CASSFLGLANEQFF.

CDR3 coding DNA: TGTGCCAGCAGCCTATGGGAGGGTGAGCAGTTCTTC. Protein: CASSLWEGEQFF. The rearrangement links TRBV2 to TRBJ2-1, with 7 bases that match TRBD2. Germline trimming cut 6 bases from V and 9 bases from J; bases unmatched to any gene: 5. The germline V gene encodes CDR1 SNHLY and CDR2 FYNNEI. The CDR3 spans 12 residues.

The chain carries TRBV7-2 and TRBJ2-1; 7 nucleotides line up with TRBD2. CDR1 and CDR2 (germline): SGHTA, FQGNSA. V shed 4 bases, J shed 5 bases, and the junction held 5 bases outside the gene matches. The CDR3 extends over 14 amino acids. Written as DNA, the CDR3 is TGTGCCAGCAGCTCCGGCCGGGGGGACAATGAGCAGTTCTTC. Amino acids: CASSSGRGDNEQFF.

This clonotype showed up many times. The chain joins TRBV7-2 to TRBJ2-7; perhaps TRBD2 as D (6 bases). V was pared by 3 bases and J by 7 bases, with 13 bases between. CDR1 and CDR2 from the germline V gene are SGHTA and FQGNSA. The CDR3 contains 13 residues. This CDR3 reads CASSLSREKEQYF. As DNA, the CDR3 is TGTGCCAGCAGCTTGAGTCGGGAGAAGGAGCAGTACTTC.

The CDR3 sequence: CSARASGGYGYTF. The CDR3 DNA reads as TGCAGTGCCAGGGCCTCCGGCGGCTATGGCTACACCTTC. This chain joins TRBV20-1 and TRBJ1-2; D is perhaps TRBD1 (5 bases). Trimming pared 6 bases from V and 4 bases from J, leaving 15 bases between. This CDR3 spans 13 amino acids. Germline V gene lookup returns CDR1 DFQATT and CDR2 SNEGSKA (reference sequence).

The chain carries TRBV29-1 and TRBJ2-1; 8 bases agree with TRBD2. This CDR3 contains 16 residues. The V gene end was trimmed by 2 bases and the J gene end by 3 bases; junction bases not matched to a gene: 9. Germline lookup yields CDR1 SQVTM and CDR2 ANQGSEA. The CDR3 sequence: CSVELFREGIYNEQFF. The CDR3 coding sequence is TGCAGCGTTGAACTTTTCCGGGAGGGAATCTACAATGAGCAGTTCTTC.

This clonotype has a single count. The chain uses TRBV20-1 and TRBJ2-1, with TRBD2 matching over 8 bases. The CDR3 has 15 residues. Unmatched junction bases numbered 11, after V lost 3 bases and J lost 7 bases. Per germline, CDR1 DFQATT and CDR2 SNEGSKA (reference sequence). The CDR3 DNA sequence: TGCAGTGCTAGCGGGAGGGCCGGGGGACTGAATGAGCAGTTCTTC. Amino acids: CSASGRAGGLNEQFF.

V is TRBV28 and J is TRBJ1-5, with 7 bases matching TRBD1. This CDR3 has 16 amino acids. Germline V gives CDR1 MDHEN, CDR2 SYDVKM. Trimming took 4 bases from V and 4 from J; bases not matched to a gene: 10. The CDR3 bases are TGTGCCAGCAGTTCCTTCGGGACAGCGAAGAATCAGCCCCAGCATTTT. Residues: CASSSFGTAKNQPQHF.

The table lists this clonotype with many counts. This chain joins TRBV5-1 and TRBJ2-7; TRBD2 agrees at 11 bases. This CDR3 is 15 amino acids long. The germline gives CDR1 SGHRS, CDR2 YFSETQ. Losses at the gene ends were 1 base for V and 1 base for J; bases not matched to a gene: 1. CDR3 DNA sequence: TGCGCCAGCAGCTTGCGACTAGCGGGGTCCTACGAGCAGTACTTC. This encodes CASSLRLAGSYEQYF.

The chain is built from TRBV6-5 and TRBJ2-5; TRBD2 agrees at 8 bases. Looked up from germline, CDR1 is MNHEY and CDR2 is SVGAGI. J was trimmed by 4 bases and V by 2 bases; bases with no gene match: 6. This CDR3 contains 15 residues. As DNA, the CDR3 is TGTGCCAGCAGTTACATGAGCGGGGGTGTAGAGACCCAGTACTTC. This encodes CASSYMSGGVETQYF.

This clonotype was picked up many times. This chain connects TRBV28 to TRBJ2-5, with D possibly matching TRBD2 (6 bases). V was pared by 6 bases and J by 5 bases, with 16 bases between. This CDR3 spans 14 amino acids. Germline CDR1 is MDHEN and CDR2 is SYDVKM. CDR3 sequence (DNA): TGTGCCAGCAGACGCGGGGACGTGCAGGAGACCCAGTACTTC. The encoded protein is CASRRGDVQETQYF. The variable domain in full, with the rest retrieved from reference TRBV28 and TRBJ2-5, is DVKVTQSSRYLVKRTGEKVFLECVQDMDHENMFWYRQDPGLGLRLIYFSYDVKMKEKGDIPEGYSVSREKKERFSLILESASTNQTSMYLCASRRGDVQETQYFGPGTRLLVL.

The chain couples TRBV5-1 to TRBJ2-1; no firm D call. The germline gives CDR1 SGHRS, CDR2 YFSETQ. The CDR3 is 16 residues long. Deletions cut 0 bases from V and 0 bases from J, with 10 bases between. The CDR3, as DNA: TGCGCCAGCAGCTTGGGACACCTGAGCTCCTACAATGAGCAGTTCTTC. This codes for CASSLGHLSSYNEQFF.